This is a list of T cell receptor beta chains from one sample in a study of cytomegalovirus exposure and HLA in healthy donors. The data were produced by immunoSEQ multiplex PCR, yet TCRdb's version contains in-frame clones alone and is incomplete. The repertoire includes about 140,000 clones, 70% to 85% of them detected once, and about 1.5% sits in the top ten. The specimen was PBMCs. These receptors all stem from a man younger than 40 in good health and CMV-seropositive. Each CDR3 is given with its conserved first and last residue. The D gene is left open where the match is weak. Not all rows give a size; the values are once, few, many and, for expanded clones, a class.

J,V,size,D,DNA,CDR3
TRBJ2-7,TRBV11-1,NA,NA,TGTGCCAGCAGCTTAGCCCGCGGCAGGGTGGTCGAGCAGTACTTC,CASSLARGRVVEQYF
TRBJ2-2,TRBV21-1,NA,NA,TGTGCCAGCACAGGCTACAGGGGGTCGTTTTACACCGGGGAGCTGTTTTTT,CASTGYRGSFYTGELFF
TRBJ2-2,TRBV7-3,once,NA,TGTGCCAGCAGCTACCGGGGTGGCAGGGAGCTGTTTTTT,CASSYRGGRELFF
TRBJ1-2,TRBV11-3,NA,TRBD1,TGTGCCAGCAGCCCTAGTAAAGGGGGCGACTATGGCTACACCTTC,CASSPSKGGDYGYTF
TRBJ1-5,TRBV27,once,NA,TGTGCCAGCAGTTTGGGCAGACGCAATCAGCCCCAGCATTTT,CASSLGRRNQPQHF
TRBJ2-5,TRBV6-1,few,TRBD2,TGTGCCAGCAGTGATACCGGACTAGTTACAGAGACCCAGTACTTC,CASSDTGLVTETQYF
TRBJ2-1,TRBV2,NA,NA,TGTGCCAGCGGCGGAGATGAGCAGTTCTTC,CASGGDEQFF
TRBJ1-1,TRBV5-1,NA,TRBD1,TGCGCCAGCAGCTTGGCCACAGGGGAGGTCACTGAAGCTTTCTTT,CASSLATGEVTEAFF
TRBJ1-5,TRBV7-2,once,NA,TGTGCCAGCAGCTTAGCGTCGTCTCAGCCCCAGCATTTT,CASSLASSQPQHF
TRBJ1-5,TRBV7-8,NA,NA,TGTGCCAGCAGCTTATTAGGGACTGGCGGACGGAATCAGCCCCAGCATTTT,CASSLLGTGGRNQPQHF
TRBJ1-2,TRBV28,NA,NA,TGTGCCAGCAGTGTGTCGAGGGAGTCTGGCTACACCTTC,CASSVSRESGYTF
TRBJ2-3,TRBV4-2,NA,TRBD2,TGTGCCAGCAGCCCCCAGGGAGGGAGCGGGGGGACAGATACGCAGTATTTT,CASSPQGGSGGTDTQYF
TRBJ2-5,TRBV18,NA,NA,TGTGCCACCACAAAGGGGGATGGAGAGACCCAGTACTTC,CATTKGDGETQYF
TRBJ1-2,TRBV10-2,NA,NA,TGCGCCAGCAGTGAGGACACGTATGGCTACACCTTC,CASSEDTYGYTF
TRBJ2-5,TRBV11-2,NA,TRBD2,TGTGCCAGCAGCACTATACGGGAGGGGAGAGAGACCCAGTACTTC,CASSTIREGRETQYF
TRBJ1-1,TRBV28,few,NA,TGTGCCAGCAGCTGGATCAGGGGCGCTTACGCTGAAGCTTTCTTT,CASSWIRGAYAEAFF